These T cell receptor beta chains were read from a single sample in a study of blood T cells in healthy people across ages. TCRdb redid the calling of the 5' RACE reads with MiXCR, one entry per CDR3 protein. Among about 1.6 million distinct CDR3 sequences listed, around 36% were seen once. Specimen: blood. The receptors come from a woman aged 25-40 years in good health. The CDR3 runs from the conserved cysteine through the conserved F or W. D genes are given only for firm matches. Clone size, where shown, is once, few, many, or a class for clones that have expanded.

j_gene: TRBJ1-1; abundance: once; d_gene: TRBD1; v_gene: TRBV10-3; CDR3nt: TGTGCCATCAGGGAGGGACAGGGCAAGAACACTGAAGCTTTCTTT; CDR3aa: CAIREGQGKNTEAFF
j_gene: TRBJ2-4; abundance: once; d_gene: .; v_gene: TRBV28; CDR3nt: TGTGCCAGCATCCAGGGGGGCCGGGGAAACATTCAGTACTTC; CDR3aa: CASIQGGRGNIQYF
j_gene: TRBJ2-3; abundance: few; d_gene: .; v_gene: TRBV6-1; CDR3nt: TGTGCCAGCAATGGGGGACTGGGGGGTTCGTGGTCCACAGATACGCAGTATTTT; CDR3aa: CASNGGLGGSWSTDTQYF
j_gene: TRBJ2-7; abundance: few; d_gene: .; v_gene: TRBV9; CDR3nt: TGTGCCAGCAGCGTGGACTGGACACCGACGGGCGAGCAGTACTTC; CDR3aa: CASSVDWTPTGEQYF
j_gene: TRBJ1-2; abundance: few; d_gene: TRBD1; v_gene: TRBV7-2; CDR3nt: TGTGCCAGCAGCTTAGACGGGACAGGGGGGTCCTCGGATTATGGCTACACCTTC; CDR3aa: CASSLDGTGGSSDYGYTF
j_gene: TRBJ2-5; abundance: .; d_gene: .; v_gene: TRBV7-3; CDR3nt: TGTGCCAGCAGCTGGGCAGGAGGCAGTTCCGGAGAGACCCAGTACTTC; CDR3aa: CASSWAGGSSGETQYF
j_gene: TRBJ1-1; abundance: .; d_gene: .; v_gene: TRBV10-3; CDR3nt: TGTGCCATCAGTGACGGTAGGGGAATGAACACTGAAGCTTTCTTT; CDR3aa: CAISDGRGMNTEAFF
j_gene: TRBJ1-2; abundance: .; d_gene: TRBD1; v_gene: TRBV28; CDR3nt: TGTGCCAGCACCACCGGACAGGGGATAGTCTATGGCTACACCTTC; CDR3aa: CASTTGQGIVYGYTF
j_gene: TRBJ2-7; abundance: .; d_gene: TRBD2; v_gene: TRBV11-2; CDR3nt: TGTGCCAGCAGCAAGCGGGAATACGAGCAGTACTTC; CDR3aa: CASSKREYEQYF
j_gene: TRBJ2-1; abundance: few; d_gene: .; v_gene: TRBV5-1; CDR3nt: TGCGCCAGCAGCTCGATTGTTGGGGGAAATGAGCAGTTCTTC; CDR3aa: CASSSIVGGNEQFF
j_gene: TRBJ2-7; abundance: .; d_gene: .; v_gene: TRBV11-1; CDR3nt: TGTGCCAGCAACCCAAGGACAGATTCCTACGAGCAGTACTTC; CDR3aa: CASNPRTDSYEQYF
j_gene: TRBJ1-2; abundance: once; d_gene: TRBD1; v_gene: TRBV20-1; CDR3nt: TGCAGTGCTAAAGAATCCGGGACAGGGAACTATGGCTACACCTTC; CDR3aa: CSAKESGTGNYGYTF
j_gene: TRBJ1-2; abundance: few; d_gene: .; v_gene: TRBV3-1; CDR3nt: TGTGCCAGCAGCCCTAAGAGCCTCCAGGCCACCTTC; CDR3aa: CASSPKSLQATF
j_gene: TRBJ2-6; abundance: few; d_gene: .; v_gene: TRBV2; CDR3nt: TGTGCCAGCACTTGGGGGGGGGCCAACGTCCTGACTTTC; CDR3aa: CASTWGGANVLTF
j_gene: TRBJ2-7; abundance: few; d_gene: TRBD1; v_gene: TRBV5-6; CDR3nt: TGTGCCAGCAGCATCGGACAGGGTCCATTTCTGTACTTC; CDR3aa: CASSIGQGPFLYF
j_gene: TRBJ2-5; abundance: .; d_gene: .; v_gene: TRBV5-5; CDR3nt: TGTGCCAGCAGCTTTAGTTTAAACTCGATTTACCAAGAGACCCAGTACTTC; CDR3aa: CASSFSLNSIYQETQYF
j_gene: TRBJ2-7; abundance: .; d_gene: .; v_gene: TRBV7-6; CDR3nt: TGTGCCAGCAGCTTAGGACAGGCGGGCTATTACGAGCAGTACTTC; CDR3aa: CASSLGQAGYYEQYF
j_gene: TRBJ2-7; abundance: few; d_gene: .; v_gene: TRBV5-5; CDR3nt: TGTGCCAGCAGCTTGGCAATCGGACGGAACTACGAGCAGTACTTC; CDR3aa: CASSLAIGRNYEQYF
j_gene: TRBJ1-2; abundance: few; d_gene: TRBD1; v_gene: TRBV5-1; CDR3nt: TGCGCCAGCAGCAGTCCGGGACAGGGGGCCTATGGCTACACCTTC; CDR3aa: CASSSPGQGAYGYTF
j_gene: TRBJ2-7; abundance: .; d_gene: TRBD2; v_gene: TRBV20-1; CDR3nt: TGCAATGCTAGAGGGCTAGCGGGGGAGCAGTACTTC; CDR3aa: CNARGLAGEQYF
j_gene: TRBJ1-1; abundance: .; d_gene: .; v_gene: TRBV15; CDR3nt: TGTGCCACCAGGGACGGCCTGGAGGGGGAGAGAACTGAAGCTTTCTTT; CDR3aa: CATRDGLEGERTEAFF
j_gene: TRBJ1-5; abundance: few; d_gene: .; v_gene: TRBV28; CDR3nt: TGTGCCAGCGCACACAGGGCACCCAATCAGCCCCAGCATTTT; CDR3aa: CASAHRAPNQPQHF
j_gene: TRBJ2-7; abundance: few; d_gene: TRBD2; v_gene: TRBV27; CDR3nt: TGTGCCAGCAGTGCCGGGACTAGCGGGAGGAACCACGAGCAGTACTTC; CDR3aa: CASSAGTSGRNHEQYF
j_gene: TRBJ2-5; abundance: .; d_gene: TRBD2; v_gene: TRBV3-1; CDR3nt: TGTGCCAGCAGCCAAGATATCAGCGGGGGGGCGACGGGGGAGACCCAGTACTTC; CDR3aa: CASSQDISGGATGETQYF
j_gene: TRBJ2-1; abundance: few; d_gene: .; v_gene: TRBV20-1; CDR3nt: TGCAGTGCTAGGAGCGCCGTCTATGAGCAGTTCTTC; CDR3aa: CSARSAVYEQFF
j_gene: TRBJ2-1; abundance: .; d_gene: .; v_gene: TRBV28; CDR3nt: TGTGCCAGCAGCCCCGGGTCGCGGTCCTATTTTGAGCAGTTCTTC; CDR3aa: CASSPGSRSYFEQFF
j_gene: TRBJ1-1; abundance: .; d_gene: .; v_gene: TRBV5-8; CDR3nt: TGTGCCAGCAGCTCAACGTTGAACACTAAAGCTTTCTTT; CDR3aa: CASSSTLNTKAFF
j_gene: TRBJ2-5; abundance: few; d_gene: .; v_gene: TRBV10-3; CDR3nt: TGTGCCATCAGTGCGGACACCATAGTTCAGTACTTC; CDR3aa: CAISADTIVQYF
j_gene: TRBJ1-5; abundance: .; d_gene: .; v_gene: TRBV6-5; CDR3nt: TGTGCCAGCAGTTCATACAGAAGCAATCAGCCCCAGCATTTT; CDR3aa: CASSSYRSNQPQHF
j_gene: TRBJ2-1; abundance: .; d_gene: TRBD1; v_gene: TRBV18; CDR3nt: TGTGCCAGCTCACCAGCACCCGGGACAGGTAACAATGAGCAGTTCTTC; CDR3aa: CASSPAPGTGNNEQFF
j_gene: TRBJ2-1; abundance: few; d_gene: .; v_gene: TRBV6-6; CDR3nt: TGTGCCAGCAGTTACCCAGAGGGAAGAAGCTCCTACAATGAGCAGTTCTTC; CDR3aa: CASSYPEGRSSYNEQFF
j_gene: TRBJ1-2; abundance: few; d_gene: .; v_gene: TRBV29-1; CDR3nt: TGCAGCGCGGGGGGAAAGGCCTATGGCTACACCTTC; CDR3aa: CSAGGKAYGYTF
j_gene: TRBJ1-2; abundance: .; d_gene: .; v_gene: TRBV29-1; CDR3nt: TGCAGCGTTGATTTAGGGGATTCCAACTATGGCTACACCTTC; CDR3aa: CSVDLGDSNYGYTF
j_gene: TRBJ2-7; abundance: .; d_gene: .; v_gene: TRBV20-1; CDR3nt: TGCAGTGCTAGAGGCCGTCCTTCCCCCCAGGGGATAACCCACGAGCAGTACTTC; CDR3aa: CSARGRPSPQGITHEQYF
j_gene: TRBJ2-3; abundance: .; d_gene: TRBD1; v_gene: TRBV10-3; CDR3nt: TGTGCCATCAGTGAGTCGGTGGACAGGGTAAACACAGATACGCAGTATTTT; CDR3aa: CAISESVDRVNTDTQYF
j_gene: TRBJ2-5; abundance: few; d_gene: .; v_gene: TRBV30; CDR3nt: TGTGCCTGGGGATCTCGGGGCGGATGGGCAGAGACCCAGTACTTC; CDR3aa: CAWGSRGGWAETQYF
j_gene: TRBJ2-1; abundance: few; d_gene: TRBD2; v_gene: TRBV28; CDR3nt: TGTGCCAGCAGTTTCCCCGGTACTAGCGTCTTCAATGAGCAGTTCTTC; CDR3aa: CASSFPGTSVFNEQFF
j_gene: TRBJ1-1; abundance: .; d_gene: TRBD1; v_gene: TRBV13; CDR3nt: TGTGCCAGCAGCGGGGGGACAGGGGTGGCTTTCTTT; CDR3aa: CASSGGTGVAFF
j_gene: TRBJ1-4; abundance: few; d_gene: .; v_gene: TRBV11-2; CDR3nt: TGTGCCAGCAGCTTTGCCCAGCCCTTATACAGTGGCGAAAAACTGTTTTTT; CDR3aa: CASSFAQPLYSGEKLFF
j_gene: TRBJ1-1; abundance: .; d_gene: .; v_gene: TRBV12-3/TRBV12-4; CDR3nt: TGTGCCAGCAGACAATCAAGGAGACGGACTGAAGCTTTCTTT; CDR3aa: CASRQSRRRTEAFF
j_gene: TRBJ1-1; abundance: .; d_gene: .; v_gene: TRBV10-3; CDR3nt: TGTGCCACCCAGGTGACAGGGAACACTGAAGCTTTCTTT; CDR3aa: CATQVTGNTEAFF
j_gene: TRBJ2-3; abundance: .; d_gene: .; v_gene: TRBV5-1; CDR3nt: TGCGCCAGCAGCCCAGGACAGTTAGACACAGATACGCAGTATTTT; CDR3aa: CASSPGQLDTDTQYF
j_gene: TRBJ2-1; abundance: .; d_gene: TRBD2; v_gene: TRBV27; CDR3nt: TGTGCCAGCACCCTTGGGACTAGCGGTAACAATGAGCAGTTCTTC; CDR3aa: CASTLGTSGNNEQFF
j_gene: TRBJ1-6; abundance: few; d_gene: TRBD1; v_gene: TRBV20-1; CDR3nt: TGCAGTGCTAGAGACCTACAGGGGTCCTCAAATTCACCCCTCCACTTT; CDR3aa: CSARDLQGSSNSPLHF
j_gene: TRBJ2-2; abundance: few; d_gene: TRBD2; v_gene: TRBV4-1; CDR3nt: TGCGCCAGCAGCCTGGGTAGCGGGGTAAACACCGGGGAGCTGTTTTTT; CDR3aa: CASSLGSGVNTGELFF
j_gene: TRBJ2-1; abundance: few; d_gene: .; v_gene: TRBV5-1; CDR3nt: TGCGCCAGCAGCTTGGTGGGACCCCAAGAATACAATGAGCAGTTCTTC; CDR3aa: CASSLVGPQEYNEQFF
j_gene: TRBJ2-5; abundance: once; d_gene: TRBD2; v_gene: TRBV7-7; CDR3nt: TGTGCCAGCAGCTTAGGCGGGGGGGCTTCCCCAGAGACCCAGTACTTC; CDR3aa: CASSLGGGASPETQYF
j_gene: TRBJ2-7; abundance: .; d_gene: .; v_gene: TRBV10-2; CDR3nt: TGCGCCAGCAGTGAGCCCGGACGGAGACTCTACGAGCAGTACTTC; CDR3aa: CASSEPGRRLYEQYF
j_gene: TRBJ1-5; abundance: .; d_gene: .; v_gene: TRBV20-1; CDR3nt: TGCAGTGCTGCCGCAGTAATGAGAAATCAGCCCCAGCATTTT; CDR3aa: CSAAAVMRNQPQHF
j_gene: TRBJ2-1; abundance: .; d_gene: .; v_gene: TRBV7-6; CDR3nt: TGTGCCAGCAGCCCGAGAGGGCGGACGGACTACTACAATGAGCAGTTCTTC; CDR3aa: CASSPRGRTDYYNEQFF
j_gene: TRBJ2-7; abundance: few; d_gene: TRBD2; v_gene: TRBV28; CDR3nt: TGTGCCAGCAGTTTGGGGACTAGCGAGATGTACTTC; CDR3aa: CASSLGTSEMYF
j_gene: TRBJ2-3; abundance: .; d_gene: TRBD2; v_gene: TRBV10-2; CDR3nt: TGCGCCAGCAGACTCACTAGCGGGGGGCCTGATACGCAGTATTTT; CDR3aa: CASRLTSGGPDTQYF
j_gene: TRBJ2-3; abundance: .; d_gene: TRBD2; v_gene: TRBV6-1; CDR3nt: TGTGCCAGCAGTGAAGAGTTCGGGGGGGATACGCAGTATTTT; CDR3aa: CASSEEFGGDTQYF
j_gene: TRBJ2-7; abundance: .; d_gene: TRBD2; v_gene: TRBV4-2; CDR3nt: TGTGCCAGCAACCAAGGGGAAACTAGCGGGGGCCCCTACGAGCAGTACTTC; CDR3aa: CASNQGETSGGPYEQYF
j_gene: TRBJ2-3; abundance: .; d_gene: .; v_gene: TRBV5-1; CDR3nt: TGCGCCAGCAGCAGGAAGGATCTGAGAGATACGCAGTATTTT; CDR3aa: CASSRKDLRDTQYF